The T cell receptor beta chain described here comes from a study of cytomegalovirus exposure and HLA in healthy donors. This CDR3 region has 12 residues. Germline V gene sequence: CDR1 MDHEN, CDR2 SYDVKM. Trimming left V 4 bases short and J 8 bases short, with 9 bases between. All donors participated as healthy donors of bone marrow. PCR involved 60 Vbeta and 13 Jbeta primers. This table comes from immunoSEQ multiplex PCR, and its TCRdb copy is limited to in-frame clones, with some not included. The table records 250,000 to 350,000 clones, about nine tenths of them present only once. The receptor was isolated from a man in his forties in good health and CMV-seropositive. The V call is TRBV28, the J call TRBJ2-1; D may be TRBD1 (6 bases). Sample: PBMCs. The CDR3 here is CASSYSGDEQFF. The CDR3 DNA follows: TGTGCCAGCAGTTACTCAGGGGATGAGCAGTTCTTC.